Shown below are 31 T cell receptor beta chains from a single sample sequenced in a study of T cell responses to AZD1222 COVID-19 vaccine. Using immunoSEQ multiplex PCR, the repertoire was profiled, and TCRdb retains in-frame clones only, with some absent. The data hold around 150,000 clones, with just over 90% observed a single time. This sample comprised peripheral blood, obtained 28 days after the second AZD1222 dose. The receptor source for this set is an adult who received the AZD1222 COVID-19 vaccine.

The chain uses TRBV3-1 (or the pseudogene TRBV3-2) and TRBJ2-1, with 10 bases lining up with TRBD2. This CDR3 has 17 residues. Germline V gives CDR1 LGHDT, CDR2 YNNKEL (reference sequence). The trim removed 0 bases at V and 0 bases at J, leaving 2 bases unmatched. CDR3 sequence (DNA): TGTGCCAGCAGCCAAGATCCTAGCGGGAGCTCCTACAATGAGCAGTTCTTC. Protein: CASSQDPSGSSYNEQFF.

This clone was counted a few times. This chain connects TRBV6-5 to TRBJ1-1, with 9 bases aligning to TRBD1. The CDR3 sequence is 14 residues long. CDR1 and CDR2 (germline): MNHEY, SVGAGI. V lost 10 bases to trimming and J lost 3 bases; unmatched junction nucleotides: 9. CDR3 loop: CATRQGEVYTEAFF. The DNA for the CDR3 is TGTGCCACCAGACAGGGGGAAGTTTACACTGAAGCTTTCTTT.

The chain recombines TRBV6-2 or TRBV6-3 with TRBJ2-2, with D perhaps TRBD1 or TRBD2 (5 bases each). V was trimmed by 4 bases and J by 5 bases, leaving 5 bases between them. The germline gives CDR1 MNHEY, CDR2 SVGEGT. This CDR3 spans 12 amino acids. As DNA, the CDR3 is TGTGCCAGCAGTTGGGGGACCGGGGAGCTGTTTTTT. Translated: CASSWGTGELFF.

V is TRBV5-1 and J is TRBJ1-2; D uncertain. CDR3 length: 14 residues. V was cut by 5 bases and J by 4 bases, with 15 bases left in between. CDR1 is SGHRS and CDR2 is YFSETQ in the germline V gene. This CDR3 reads CASSSLDGFYGYTF. CDR3 bases: TGCGCCAGCAGTTCGCTAGACGGATTCTATGGCTACACCTTC. The whole variable domain, filled in from reference TRBV5-1 and TRBJ1-2, reads KAGVTQTPRYLIKTRGQQVTLSCSPISGHRSVSWYQQTPGQGLQFLFEYFSETQRNKGNFPGRFSGRQFSNSRSEMNVSTLELGDSALYLCASSSLDGFYGYTFGSGTRLTVV.

The gene calls are TRBV11-2 and TRBJ1-2; D might be TRBD1 (5 bases). V lost 1 base, J lost 5 bases, and 11 bases lay in between. CDR1 and CDR2 from the germline V gene are SGHAT and FQNNGV. There are 14 residues in the CDR3. CDR3 residues: CASSLVGTSYGYTF. CDR3 bases: TGTGCCAGCAGCTTAGTGGGGACCAGTTATGGCTACACCTTC.

As to this clone: Other DNA sequences in this sample translate to the same CDR3. The CDR3 DNA reads as TGTGCCAGCAGTAGGACAGTAAGCAATCAGCCCCAGCATTTT. This codes for CASSRTVSNQPQHF. This chain uses TRBV6-5 with TRBJ1-5; maybe TRBD1 (6 bases). With 5 bases removed from V and 1 base from J, the gap between germline ends came to 9 bases. Germline V gene data show CDR1 as MNHEY and CDR2 as SVGAGI. This CDR3 has 14 residues.

This clone was counted once. The chain uses TRBV5-1 and TRBJ1-6, with D unclear. The germline V and J ends were trimmed by 4 bases and 4 bases, with 6 bases remaining between them. CDR3 length equals 13 residues. The V gene's germline CDR1 is SGHRS and CDR2 YFSETQ. DNA for the CDR3: TGCGCCAGCAGCGAGGTTTATAATTCACCCCTCCACTTT. Translation gives CASSEVYNSPLHF.

The chain couples TRBV2 to TRBJ2-1, with 10 nucleotides matching TRBD2. This CDR3 has 15 amino acids. Germline V lookup: CDR1 SNHLY, CDR2 FYNNEI. Unmatched junction bases numbered 9, after V lost 6 bases and J lost 7 bases. This CDR3 is CASSAGLAVYNEQFF. The CDR3 DNA reads TGTGCCAGCAGCGCCGGACTAGCGGTTTATAATGAGCAGTTCTTC. Supplemented by reference TRBV2 and TRBJ2-1, the full variable domain reads EPEVTQTPSHQVTQMGQEVILRCVPISNHLYFYWYRQILGQKVEFLVSFYNNEISEKSEIFDDQFSVERPDGSNFTLKIRSTKLEDSAMYFCASSAGLAVYNEQFFGPGTRLTVL.

V and J are TRBV19 and TRBJ1-5; no definite D call. CDR3 length equals 15 residues. V was clipped by 5 bases and J by 0 bases, with 11 bases between them. Germline V gene lookup returns CDR1 LNHDA and CDR2 SQIVND (reference sequence). CDR3 sequence: CASSVRSDSNQPQHF. CDR3 sequence (DNA): TGTGCCAGTAGTGTCAGGTCAGATAGCAATCAGCCCCAGCATTTT. The whole variable domain, filled in from reference TRBV19 and TRBJ1-5, reads DGGITQSPKYLFRKEGQNVTLSCEQNLNHDAMYWYRQDPGQGLRLIYYSQIVNDFQKGDIAEGYSVSREKKESFPLTVTSAQKNPTAFYLCASSVRSDSNQPQHFGDGTRLSIL.

V and J are TRBV6-5 and TRBJ1-6; D ambiguous. Per germline, CDR1 MNHEY and CDR2 SVGAGI. The CDR3 extends over 14 amino acids. Deletions cut 6 bases from V and 7 bases from J, with 13 bases between. The CDR3 region is CASSRPTGNSPLHF. The CDR3 coding sequence is TGTGCCAGCAGCCGGCCGACGGGGAATTCACCCCTCCACTTT.

The chain is built from TRBV18 and TRBJ2-1, with D possibly being TRBD2 (6 bases). Germline V gives CDR1 KGHSH, CDR2 LQKENI. V dropped 3 bases and J dropped 2 bases, with 14 bases sitting between them. This CDR3 region has 16 residues. The CDR3 spells CASSPLAVLTYNEQFF. The CDR3 DNA sequence: TGTGCCAGCTCACCCTTAGCGGTTTTGACCTACAATGAGCAGTTCTTC.

This clone was counted once. This chain joins TRBV6-5 and TRBJ1-1; D is perhaps TRBD1 (5 bases). CDR3 length: 14 amino acids. Germline CDR1 MNHEY, CDR2 SVGAGI. Deletions cut 5 bases from V and 5 bases from J, with 15 bases between. The CDR3 nucleotides are TGTGCCAGCAGTCCCCGCGGGGGGGAGACTGAAGCTTTCTTT. Protein: CASSPRGGETEAFF.

In the case of this clone: Other DNA sequences in this sample translate to the same CDR3. J is TRBJ1-1 and V is TRBV29-1; TRBD1 matches at 8 bases. The CDR3 consists of 12 residues. After removal of 6 bases from V and 1 base from J, the junction contained 1 base not matched to a gene. Germline V CDR1 and CDR2: SQVTM, ANQGSEA. DNA of the CDR3: TGCAGCGTCGACAGGGGGAACACTGAAGCTTTCTTT. Translating it yields CSVDRGNTEAFF.

The genes are TRBV10-3 and TRBJ2-2, with D possibly being TRBD1 or TRBD2 (5 bases each). The CDR3 sequence is 13 residues long. Germline V gene lookup returns CDR1 ENHRY and CDR2 SYGVKD. V dropped 10 bases and J dropped 1 base, with 10 bases sitting between them. In nucleotides, the CDR3 is TGTGCCAGTGGGACCTGGAACACCGGGGAGCTGTTTTTT. Amino acid sequence: CASGTWNTGELFF.

V is TRBV24-1 and J is TRBJ2-3; D remains unclear. The CDR3 totals 14 residues. Germline assignment: CDR1 KGHDR and CDR2 SFDVKD. Trimming took 2 bases from V and 8 from J, leaving 13 bases between them. The CDR3 DNA is TGTGCCACCAGTGATTCGACCCCATGGGGTACGCAGTATTTT. Translating gives CATSDSTPWGTQYF.

This clone appeared a single time. This chain uses TRBV18 with TRBJ1-5; 8 bases fit TRBD1. CDR1 is KGHSH and CDR2 is LQKENI in the germline V gene. The CDR3 runs 13 residues. The V and J ends lost 3 bases and 5 bases, in that order; junction bases with no gene match: 0. CDR3 nucleotide sequence: TGTGCCAGCTCACCGGACAGGGATCAGCCCCAGCATTTT. Its protein product is CASSPDRDQPQHF.

The V call is TRBV7-2, the J call TRBJ2-1, with 9 bases matching TRBD1. This CDR3 has 16 residues. Per the germline V gene, CDR1 is SGHTA and CDR2 is FQGNSA. The junction had 8 bases not matched to a gene; V was cut back by 6 bases and J by 2 bases. CDR3 nucleotides: TGTGCCAGCAGTCACACAGGGGGCAGCCCCTACAATGAGCAGTTCTTC. This translates into CASSHTGGSPYNEQFF.

CDR3: CASSRDHSGFNEQFF. The CDR3 coding sequence is TGTGCCAGCAGCCGAGATCACTCAGGGTTCAATGAGCAGTTCTTC. The chain carries TRBV27 and TRBJ2-1, with D possibly TRBD1 on 5 matching bases. Germline values: CDR1 MNHEY, CDR2 SMNVEV (reference sequence). V lost 6 bases and J 6 bases, leaving 18 bases between the germline ends. CDR3 length: 15 amino acids.

This chain connects TRBV29-1 to TRBJ2-7, with 12 bases that match TRBD2. J was trimmed by 5 bases and V by 3 bases; bases with no gene match: 2. From germline, CDR1 is SQVTM and CDR2 ANQGSEA. This CDR3 region has 13 residues. The CDR3 reads CSVETSGRNEQYF. DNA of the CDR3: TGCAGCGTTGAGACTAGCGGGAGAAACGAGCAGTACTTC.

The chain joins TRBV5-1 to TRBJ2-2; tentative D call: TRBD1 (6 bases). CDR1 is SGHRS and CDR2 is YFSETQ in the germline V gene. Trimming removed 2 bases at V and 7 bases at J, with 15 bases between. The CDR3 is 15 amino acids. In DNA form, the CDR3 reads TGCGCCAGCAGCTTACAGGGTATGAGGGACGGGGAGCTGTTTTTT. This translates into CASSLQGMRDGELFF.

The chain is built from TRBV6-5 and TRBJ2-2, with D unresolved. CDR3 length equals 12 residues. Germline V gives CDR1 MNHEY, CDR2 SVGAGI. V was trimmed by 8 bases and J by 6 bases, leaving 10 bases between them. CDR3 DNA: TGTGCCAGCGCTGGGAAGGCCGGGGAGCTGTTTTTT. This codes for CASAGKAGELFF.

This clone came up once. V usage is TRBV5-6 and J usage is TRBJ1-1; 9 bases match TRBD1. V gave up 4 bases and J gave up 0 bases; unmatched junction bases: 10. This CDR3 contains 17 residues. Germline V CDR1 and CDR2: SGHDT, YYEEEE. The CDR3 DNA sequence: TGTGCCAGCAGCGCACTCCGGGACAGGGACTTGAACACTGAAGCTTTCTTT. Encoded protein: CASSALRDRDLNTEAFF.

J is TRBJ2-3 and V is TRBV6-5, with D tentatively TRBD1 (6 bases). The V and J ends lost 0 bases and 2 bases respectively, with 12 bases between them. From germline, CDR1 is MNHEY and CDR2 SVGAGI. The CDR3 is 16 residues long. The CDR3: CASSYSGASTTDTQYF. The CDR3 region has the DNA TGTGCCAGCAGTTACTCGGGGGCGAGCACCACAGATACGCAGTATTTT.

The CDR3 region is CASSFRAGEKLFF. The CDR3 nucleotides read TGTGCCAGCAGCTTCAGGGCTGGAGAAAAACTGTTTTTT. The chain combines TRBV7-8 with TRBJ1-4; D is possibly TRBD1 (5 bases). The CDR3 runs to 13 residues. Between the trimmed V and J ends, which lost 3 bases and 8 bases, there was a span of 10 bases. Germline V gives CDR1 SGHVS, CDR2 FQNEAQ.

This chain connects TRBV29-1 to TRBJ2-7, with no clear D. The V end lost 0 bases, the J end lost 5 bases, and 8 bases lay between the germline ends. Germline-derived CDR1 and CDR2 are SQVTM and ANQGSEA. The CDR3 contains 12 residues. The CDR3 DNA follows: TGCAGCGTTGAAGATCTTGGGGACGAGCAGTACTTC. Encoded protein: CSVEDLGDEQYF.

This clone has more than one count but fewer than ten. The V gene is TRBV2, the J gene TRBJ2-5; no definite D call. CDR3 length equals 14 residues. Trimming took off 1 base at V and 0 bases at J, with 6 bases between the two ends. From germline, CDR1 is SNHLY and CDR2 FYNNEI. DNA for the CDR3: TGTGCCAGCAGTGAAGAGGCCTACCAAGAGACCCAGTACTTC. It yields the protein CASSEEAYQETQYF.

V is TRBV5-1 and J is TRBJ1-1; D perhaps matches TRBD1 (6 bases). Per the germline V gene, CDR1 is SGHRS and CDR2 is YFSETQ. This CDR3 is built from 14 residues. Trimming removed 2 bases at V and 5 bases at J, with 13 bases between. CDR3 DNA sequence: TGCGCCAGCAGCTTACTGGGGGCAGATACTGAAGCTTTCTTT. Translated: CASSLLGADTEAFF.

The chain is built from TRBV7-8 and TRBJ1-1; D call uncertain. CDR3 length: 14 residues. Germline loops: CDR1 SGHVS, CDR2 FQNEAQ. Trimming left V 5 bases short and J 1 base short, with 11 bases between. CDR3 sequence reads: CASSPKAGNTEAFF. The CDR3 DNA sequence: TGTGCCAGCAGCCCCAAGGCTGGGAACACTGAAGCTTTCTTT.

The chain couples TRBV7-2 to TRBJ1-1, with D tentatively TRBD1 (5 bases). Germline assignment: CDR1 SGHTA and CDR2 FQGNSA. Trimming took off 2 bases at V and 8 bases at J, with 15 bases between the two ends. This CDR3 has 14 amino acids. DNA of the CDR3: TGTGCCAGCAGCTTAAGGGGAACCGGGAAAGAAGCTTTCTTT. Protein: CASSLRGTGKEAFF.

This clone was seen a single time. The V and J genes are TRBV10-1 and TRBJ1-2; D is unresolved. The CDR3 is 14 residues long. The germline V gene encodes CDR1 WNHNN and CDR2 SYGVQD (reference sequence). Trimming cost V 5 bases and J 0 bases, with 10 bases left between them. In DNA form, the CDR3 reads TGCGCCAGCAGTCCCAGGTTAGCTAACTATGGCTACACCTTC. This gives the protein CASSPRLANYGYTF.

V gene TRBV5-1 combines with J gene TRBJ2-7; TRBD1 matches at 12 bases. There are 14 residues in the CDR3. CDR1 and CDR2 from the germline V gene are SGHRS and YFSETQ. V shed 4 bases and J 8 bases; nucleotides not matched to a gene: 7. CDR3 protein: CASSLRDRGQQQYF. As DNA, the CDR3 is TGCGCCAGCAGCCTCCGGGACAGGGGGCAGCAGCAGTACTTC. The whole variable domain, filled in from reference TRBV5-1 and TRBJ2-7, reads KAGVTQTPRYLIKTRGQQVTLSCSPISGHRSVSWYQQTPGQGLQFLFEYFSETQRNKGNFPGRFSGRQFSNSRSEMNVSTLELGDSALYLCASSLRDRGQQQYFGPGTRLTVT.